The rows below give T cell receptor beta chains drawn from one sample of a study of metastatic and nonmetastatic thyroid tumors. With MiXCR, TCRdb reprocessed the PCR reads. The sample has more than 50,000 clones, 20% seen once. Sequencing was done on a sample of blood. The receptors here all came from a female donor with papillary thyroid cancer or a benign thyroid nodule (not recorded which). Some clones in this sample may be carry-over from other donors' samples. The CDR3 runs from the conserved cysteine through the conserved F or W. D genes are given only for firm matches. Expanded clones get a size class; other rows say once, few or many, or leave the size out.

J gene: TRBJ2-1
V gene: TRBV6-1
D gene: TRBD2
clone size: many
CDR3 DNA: TGTGCCAGCAGAACCGGGACTAGTTCCTACAATGAGCAGTTCTTC
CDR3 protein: CASRTGTSSYNEQFF

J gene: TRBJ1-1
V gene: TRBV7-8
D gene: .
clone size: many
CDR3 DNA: TGTGCCAGCAGCCCCGGGACAACCACGGGGTACGCTGAAGCTTTCTTT
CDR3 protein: CASSPGTTTGYAEAFF

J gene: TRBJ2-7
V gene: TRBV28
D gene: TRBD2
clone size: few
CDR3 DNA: TGTGCCAGCTCCCCCGGTACTAGCGTTGCCTACGAGCAGTACTTC
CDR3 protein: CASSPGTSVAYEQYF

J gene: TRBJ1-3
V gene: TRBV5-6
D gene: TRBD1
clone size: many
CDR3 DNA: TGTGCCAGCAGCCTAGAGACAGGGGTTGGAAACACCATATATTTT
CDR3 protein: CASSLETGVGNTIYF

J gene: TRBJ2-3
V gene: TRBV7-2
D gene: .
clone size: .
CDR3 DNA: TGTGCCAGCAGCCTACGCCAGGGTTGCACAAATACGCAGTATTTT
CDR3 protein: CASSLRQGCTNTQYF

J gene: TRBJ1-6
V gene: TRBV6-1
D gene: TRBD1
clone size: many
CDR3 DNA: TGTGCCAGCAGTCCTCAGGGGGCCCATAATTCACCCCTCCACTTT
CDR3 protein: CASSPQGAHNSPLHF

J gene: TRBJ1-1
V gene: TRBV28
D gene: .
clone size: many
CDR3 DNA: TGTGCCAGCAGTTTAGGAACACTGAACACTGAAGCTTTCTTT
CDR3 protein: CASSLGTLNTEAFF

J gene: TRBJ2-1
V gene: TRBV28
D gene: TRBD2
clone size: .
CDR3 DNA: TGTGCCAGCAGTTCAGTTTCGCGGACTAGCGGGGGGAGCTCCTACAATGAGCAGTTCTTC
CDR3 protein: CASSSVSRTSGGSSYNEQFF

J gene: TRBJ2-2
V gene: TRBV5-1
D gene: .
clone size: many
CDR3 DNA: TGCGCCAGCAGCTTTGACAGCGCGAACACCGGGGAGCTGTTTTTT
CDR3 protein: CASSFDSANTGELFF

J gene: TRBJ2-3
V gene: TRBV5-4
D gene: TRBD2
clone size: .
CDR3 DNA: TGTGCCAGCAGCTTGGATCCTGTACTAGCGGGAGGGACAGATACTCATTATTTT
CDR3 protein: CASSLDPVLAGGTDTHYF

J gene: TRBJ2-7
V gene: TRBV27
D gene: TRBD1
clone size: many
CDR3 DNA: TGTGCCAGCAGTGCAAGCCGGGACAGGGTCTACGAGCAGTACTTC
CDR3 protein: CASSASRDRVYEQYF

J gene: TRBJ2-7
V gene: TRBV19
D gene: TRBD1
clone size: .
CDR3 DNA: TGTGGCAGTAGTCAGACAAGACAGGGTCCCGAGCAGTACTTC
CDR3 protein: CGSSQTRQGPEQYF

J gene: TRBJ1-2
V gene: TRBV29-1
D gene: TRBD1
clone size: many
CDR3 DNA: TGCAGCGCGACTGGGACAGATTATGGCTACACCTTC
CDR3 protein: CSATGTDYGYTF

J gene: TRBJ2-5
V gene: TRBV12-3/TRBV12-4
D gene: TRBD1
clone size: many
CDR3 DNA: TGTGCCAGCAGTCCCCCGGTCGTCGGGACAGGGGGAAAAGAGACCCAGTACTTC
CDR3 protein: CASSPPVVGTGGKETQYF

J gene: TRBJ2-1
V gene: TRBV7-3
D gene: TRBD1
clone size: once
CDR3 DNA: TGTGCCAGCAGCCCCATTCCAACAGGGGGCGACTCAATTGAGCAGTTCTTC
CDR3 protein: CASSPIPTGGDSIEQFF

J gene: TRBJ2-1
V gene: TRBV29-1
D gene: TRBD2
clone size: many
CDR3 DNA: TGCAGCGTTGGGACTAGCAAGCAGTTCTTC
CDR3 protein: CSVGTSKQFF

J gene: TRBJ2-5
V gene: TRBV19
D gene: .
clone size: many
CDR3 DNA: TGTGCCAGTAGTATTGTCAAGGGGGGAGGGACCCAGTACTTC
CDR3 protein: CASSIVKGGGTQYF

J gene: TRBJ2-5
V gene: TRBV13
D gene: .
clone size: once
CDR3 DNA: TGTTCCAGCAGCTGCGGGACAGCGGACCCCGGGACCCATTACTTC
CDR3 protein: CSSSCGTADPGTHYF

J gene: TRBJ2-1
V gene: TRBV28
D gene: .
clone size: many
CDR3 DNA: TGTGCCAGCAGTTTAGAGCCGACGGGACCCTACAATGAGCAGTTCTTC
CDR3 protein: CASSLEPTGPYNEQFF

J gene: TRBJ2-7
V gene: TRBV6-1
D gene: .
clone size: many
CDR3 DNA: TGTGCCAGCAGTGTAACCAACGAGCAGTACTTC
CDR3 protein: CASSVTNEQYF

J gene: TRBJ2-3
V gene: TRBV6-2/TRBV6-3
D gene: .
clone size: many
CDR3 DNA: TGTGCCAGCAGTTACTCTTGGGACGTTACAGATACGCAGTATTTT
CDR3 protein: CASSYSWDVTDTQYF

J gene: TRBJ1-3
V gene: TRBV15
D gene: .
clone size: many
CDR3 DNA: TGTGCCACCGGCGCGGGGCTGCTCTCCTCTGGAAACACCATATATTTT
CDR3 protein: CATGAGLLSSGNTIYF

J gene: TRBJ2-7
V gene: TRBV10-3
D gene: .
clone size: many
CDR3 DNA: TGTGCCATCAGCGAAGGGGTGGGATTATTAGAGCAGTACTTC
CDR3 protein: CAISEGVGLLEQYF

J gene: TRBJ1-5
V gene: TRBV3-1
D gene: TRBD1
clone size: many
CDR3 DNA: TGTGCCAGCAGCCAAGGACAGGGAGGCCAGCCCCAGCATTTT
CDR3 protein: CASSQGQGGQPQHF

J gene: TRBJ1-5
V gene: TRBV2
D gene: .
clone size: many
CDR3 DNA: TGTGCCAGCAGTGAATATGCAGGGGCTAAGCCCCAGCATTTT
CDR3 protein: CASSEYAGAKPQHF

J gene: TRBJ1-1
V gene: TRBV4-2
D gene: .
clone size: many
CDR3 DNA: TGTGCCAGCAGCACCTCCGAACCAGGCACTGAAGCTTTCTTT
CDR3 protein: CASSTSEPGTEAFF

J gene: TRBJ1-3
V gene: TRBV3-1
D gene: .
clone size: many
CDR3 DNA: TGTGCCAGCAGCCACGGGATATCTGGAAACACCATATATTTT
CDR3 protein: CASSHGISGNTIYF

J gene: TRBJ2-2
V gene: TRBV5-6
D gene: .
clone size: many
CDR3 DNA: TGTGCCAGCAGCTCCCGAGTGAGGATCACCGGGGAGCTGTTTTTT
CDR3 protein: CASSSRVRITGELFF

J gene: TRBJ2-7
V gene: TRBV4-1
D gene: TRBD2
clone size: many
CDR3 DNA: TGCGCCAGCAGCCAATCCGGGACTAGCGGATTCTACGAGCAGTACTTC
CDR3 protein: CASSQSGTSGFYEQYF

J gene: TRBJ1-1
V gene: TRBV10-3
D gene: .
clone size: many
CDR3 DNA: TGTACCATCAGTGAGACCGGGAACACTGAAGCTTTCTTT
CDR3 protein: CTISETGNTEAFF

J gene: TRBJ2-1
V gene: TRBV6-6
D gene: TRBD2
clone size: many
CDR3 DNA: TGTGCCAGCAGTTACTCGGTACTAGCGGTCGGGAGGAATGAGCAGTTCTTC
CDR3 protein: CASSYSVLAVGRNEQFF

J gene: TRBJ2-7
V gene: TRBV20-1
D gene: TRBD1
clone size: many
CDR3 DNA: TGCAGTGCTAGAGTTCCACAGGGGGTATCATACGAGCAGTACTTC
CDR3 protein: CSARVPQGVSYEQYF

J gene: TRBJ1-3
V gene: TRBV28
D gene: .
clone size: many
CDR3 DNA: TGTGCCAGCAGTTTCCCTGGCTATTGGGGGCTTGGAAACACCATATATTTT
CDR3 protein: CASSFPGYWGLGNTIYF

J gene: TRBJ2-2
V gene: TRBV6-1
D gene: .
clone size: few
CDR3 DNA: TGTGCCATCTCAGTTAGTCTTAGCGCATACACCGGGGATCTGTTTTTT
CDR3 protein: CAISVSLSAYTGDLFF

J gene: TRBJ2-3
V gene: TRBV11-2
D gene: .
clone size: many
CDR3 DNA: TGTGCCAGCAGCCGATTCGGGGAAGGGTACACAGATACGCAGTATTTT
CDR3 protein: CASSRFGEGYTDTQYF

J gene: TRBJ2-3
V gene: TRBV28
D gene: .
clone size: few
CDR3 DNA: TGTGCCAGCAGACCCTGGGAACAGCGCACAGATACGCAGTATTTT
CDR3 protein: CASRPWEQRTDTQYF

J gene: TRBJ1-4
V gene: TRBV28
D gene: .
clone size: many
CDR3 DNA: TGTGCCAGCGCCGGGGGGAAGGAAAAACTGTTTTTT
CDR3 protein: CASAGGKEKLFF

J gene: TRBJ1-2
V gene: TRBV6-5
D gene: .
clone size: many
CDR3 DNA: TGTGCCAGCAGTTACTCGCGTCGAGGGCGCGGCTACACCTTC
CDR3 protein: CASSYSRRGRGYTF

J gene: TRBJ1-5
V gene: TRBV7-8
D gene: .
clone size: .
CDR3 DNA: TGTGCCAGCAGCAGGAAAGGGGGCAATCAGCCCCAGCATTTT
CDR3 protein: CASSRKGGNQPQHF

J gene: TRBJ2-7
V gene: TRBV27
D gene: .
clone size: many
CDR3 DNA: TGTGCCAGCAGTCCCCGGAGCTCCTACGAGCAGTACTTC
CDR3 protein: CASSPRSSYEQYF

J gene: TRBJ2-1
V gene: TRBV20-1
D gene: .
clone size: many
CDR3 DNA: TGCAGTGCTAGAGGAGCGGATGAGGGGCAGTTCTTC
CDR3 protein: CSARGADEGQFF

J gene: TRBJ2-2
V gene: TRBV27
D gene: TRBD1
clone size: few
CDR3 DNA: TGTGCCAGCAGTCTACCGGGACAGGGGTCCGGGGAGCTTTTTTTT
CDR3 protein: CASSLPGQGSGELFF

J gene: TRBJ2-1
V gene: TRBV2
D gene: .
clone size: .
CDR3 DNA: TGTGCCAGCAGACAGGACAATGAGCAGTTCTTC
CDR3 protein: CASRQDNEQFF

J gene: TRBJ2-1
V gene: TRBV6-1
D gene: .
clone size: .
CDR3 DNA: TGTGCCAGCACCCTAGGGGCGGTTAACTACAATGAGCATTTCTTC
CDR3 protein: CASTLGAVNYNEHFF

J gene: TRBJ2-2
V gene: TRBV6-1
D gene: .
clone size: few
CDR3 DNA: TGTGCCAGCAGTCTCGGACAGAACACCGGGGAGCTGTTTTTT
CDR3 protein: CASSLGQNTGELFF

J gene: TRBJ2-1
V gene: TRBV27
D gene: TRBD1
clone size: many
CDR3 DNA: TGTGCCAGCAGTTTCCAGGGGGCTCAGTACAATGAGCAGTTCTTC
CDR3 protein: CASSFQGAQYNEQFF

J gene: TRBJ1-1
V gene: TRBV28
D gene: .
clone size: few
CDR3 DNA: TGTGCCACCAGCTGGGGGGGCCTGAACACTGAAGCTTTCTTT
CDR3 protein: CATSWGGLNTEAFF